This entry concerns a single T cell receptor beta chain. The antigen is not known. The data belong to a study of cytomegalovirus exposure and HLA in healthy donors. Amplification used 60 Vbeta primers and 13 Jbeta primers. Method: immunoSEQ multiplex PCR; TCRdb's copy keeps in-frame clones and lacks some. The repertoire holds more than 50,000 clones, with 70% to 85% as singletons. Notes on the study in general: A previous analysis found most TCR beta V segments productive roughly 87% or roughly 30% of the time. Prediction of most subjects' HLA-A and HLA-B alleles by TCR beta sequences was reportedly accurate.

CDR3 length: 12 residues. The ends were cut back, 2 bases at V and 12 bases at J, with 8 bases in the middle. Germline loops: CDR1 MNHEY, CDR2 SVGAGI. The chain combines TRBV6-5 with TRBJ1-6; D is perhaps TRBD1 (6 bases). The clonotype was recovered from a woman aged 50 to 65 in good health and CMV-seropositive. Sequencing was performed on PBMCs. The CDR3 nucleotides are TGTGCCAGCAGTTACCCGACAGGACCCCTCCACTTT. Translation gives CASSYPTGPLHF.